One and the same sample provided the 28 T cell receptor beta chains below, sequenced in a study of T cells in Graves' hyperthyroidism and ophthalmopathy. Amplification of TCR beta CDR3 regions was performed using RNA transcripts as template. HTBI primers were the set used in a first-round RT-PCR of the TCR CDR3. TCRdb used MiXCR to reprocess the multiplex PCR reads, holding one entry per CDR3 protein. The sample holds about 380,000 distinct CDR3 sequences; about a fifth are singletons and the top ten take 40%. The sample was blood. The receptors stem from a man aged 18 to 29 with Graves' ophthalmopathy.

Many counts were recorded for this clonotype. This sequence joins TRBV2 and TRBJ1-1; tentatively, D is TRBD1 (5 bases). This CDR3 region has 13 residues. Per the germline V gene, CDR1 is SNHLY and CDR2 is FYNNEI. The germline V and J ends were trimmed by 4 bases and 9 bases, with 15 bases remaining between them. The chain's CDR3 is CASSGSQVPQAFF. CDR3 DNA: TGTGCCAGCAGTGGTTCACAGGTGCCCCAAGCTTTCTTT. The full variable domain, its missing parts supplied by reference TRBV2 and TRBJ1-1, is EPEVTQTPSHQVTQMGQEVILRCVPISNHLYFYWYRQILGQKVEFLVSFYNNEISEKSEIFDDQFSVERPDGSNFTLKIRSTKLEDSAMYFCASSGSQVPQAFFGQGTRLTVV.

Details on this clonotype: A much larger clonotype is one base distant, so this may be a read error. The rearrangement uses TRBV7-8 and TRBJ1-1, with a weak D call TRBD1 (6 bases). The CDR3 is 15 amino acids. From germline, CDR1 is SGHVS and CDR2 FQNEAQ. CDR3 loop: CASSPRTAVGTEASF. The CDR3 coding sequence is TGTGCCAGCAGCCCCCGGACAGCCGTGGGCACTGAAGCTTCCTTT. The full variable domain, in which reference TRBV7-8 and TRBJ1-1 provide the parts outside the CDR3, is GAGVSQSPRYKVAKRGQDVALRCDPISGHVSLFWYQQALGQGPEFLTYFQNEAQLDKSGLPSDRFFAERPEGSVSTLKIQRTQQEDSAVYLCASSPRTAVGTEASFGQGTRLTVV.

This clonotype was seen a few times. V is TRBV10-3 and J is TRBJ2-3; D could derive from TRBD1 or TRBD2 (5 bases each). V gave up 6 bases and J gave up 4 bases, with 5 bases separating them. Germline CDR1 reads ENHRY; CDR2 reads SYGVKD. The CDR3 has 11 residues. CDR3 in amino acids: CAIRGADTQYF. CDR3 DNA: TGTGCCATCAGGGGGGCAGATACGCAGTATTTT.

The chain uses TRBV4-2 and TRBJ2-5; D is perhaps TRBD1 or TRBD2 (5 bases each). The ends were cut back, 0 bases at V and 2 bases at J, with 13 bases in the middle. The CDR3 contains 16 residues. Germline values: CDR1 LGHNA, CDR2 YNFKEQ. CDR3 DNA sequence: TGTGCCAGCAGCCAAGATTGGGGACGGTCTCAAGAGACCCAGTACTTC. The encoded protein is CASSQDWGRSQETQYF.

This clonotype occurred many times. The genes are TRBV27 and TRBJ1-6; D is perhaps TRBD1 (5 bases). CDR1 MNHEY and CDR2 SMNVEV come from the germline V gene (reference sequence). The V end lost 0 bases, the J end lost 0 bases, and 9 bases lay between the germline ends. The CDR3 covers 17 residues. The CDR3 DNA reads TGTGCCAGCAGTTTATCGAGGGGTCGCTCCTATAATTCACCCCTCCACTTT. Amino acid sequence: CASSLSRGRSYNSPLHF.

Points on this clonotype: The junction shows a germline mismatch at one end, possibly a read error. The chain joins TRBV6-2 or TRBV6-3 to TRBJ2-3, with 8 bases lining up with TRBD1. The CDR3 runs 15 residues. Germline CDR1 MNHEY, CDR2 SVGEGT. CDR3 in DNA: TGTGCCAGCAGTTCGGACAGGGTTGGCACAGCTACGCAGTATTTT. Translated, it gives CASSSDRVGTATQYF.

The rearrangement joins TRBV3-1 to TRBJ2-3; D call uncertain. The ends were cut back, 0 bases at V and 7 bases at J, with 11 bases in the middle. CDR3 length equals 14 residues. Germline CDR1 is LGHDT and CDR2 is YNNKEL (reference sequence). CDR3 region: CASSQEGRANTQYF. CDR3 in DNA: TGTGCCAGCAGCCAAGAGGGCCGCGCCAATACGCAGTATTTT.

This chain connects TRBV20-1 to TRBJ2-7; TRBD1 matches 8 bases. Germline values: CDR1 DFQATT, CDR2 SNEGSKA (reference sequence). Trimming removed 3 bases from V and 1 base from J; junction bases left unmatched: 5. The CDR3 length is 14 residues. CDR3 region: CSARVRTGSYEQYF. Here the CDR3 DNA reads TGCAGTGCTAGGGTAAGGACAGGGTCCTACGAGCAGTACTTC.

This clonotype was picked up many times. The chain has TRBV12-3 or TRBV12-4 and TRBJ1-5; D perhaps matches TRBD1 (5 bases). This CDR3 is 13 amino acids long. The V gene lost 3 bases and the J gene lost 7 bases, with 10 bases spanning the gap. The CDR3 region has the DNA TGTGCCAGCAGTTTTAGGGAGGGGCAGCCCCAGCATTTT. Translating gives CASSFREGQPQHF.

This clonotype has only a few counts. This chain connects TRBV4-1 to TRBJ2-7; D is unclear. V was shortened by 0 bases and J by 0 bases, with 15 bases between the two germline ends. The CDR3 is 17 residues long. In germline, CDR1 is MGHRA, CDR2 YSYEKL. DNA for the CDR3: TGCGCCAGCAGCCAAGAAGTGGCAGTCGGGCCCTCCTACGAGCAGTACTTC. Its translation: CASSQEVAVGPSYEQYF.

The sample holds many counts of this clonotype. The gene calls are TRBV12-3 or TRBV12-4 and TRBJ1-5, with a tentative D call TRBD1 (5 bases). Trimming cost V 6 bases and J 4 bases, with 16 bases left between them. The CDR3 loop spans 15 amino acids. In DNA form, the CDR3 reads TGTGCCAGCAGCCCTCAGGGACGTGGGAATCAGCCCCAGCATTTT. Amino acid sequence: CASSPQGRGNQPQHF.

The rearrangement joins TRBV15 to TRBJ2-2; 7 positions match TRBD1. The CDR3 is 15 residues long. Germline trimming cut 6 bases from V and 0 bases from J; bases unmatched to any gene: 4. Germline values: CDR1 LNHNV, CDR2 YYDKDF (reference sequence). In DNA form, the CDR3 reads TGTGCCACCAGTTCGACAGGGACGAACACCGGGGAGCTGTTTTTT. Translating gives CATSSTGTNTGELFF.

The rearrangement joins TRBV4-1 to TRBJ1-5; 9 positions match TRBD1. The CDR3 totals 14 residues. CDR1 is MGHRA and CDR2 is YSYEKL in the germline V gene. Trimming removed 5 bases from V and 8 bases from J; junction bases left unmatched: 7. The chain's CDR3 is CASSYRDRDKPQHF. CDR3 nucleotides: TGCGCCAGCAGCTACCGGGACAGGGATAAGCCCCAGCATTTT.

This clonotype was counted at least ten times. The chain combines TRBV2 with TRBJ2-7; 16 positions match TRBD2. This CDR3 has 15 residues. The germline gives CDR1 SNHLY, CDR2 FYNNEI. V gave up 6 bases and J gave up 4 bases; unmatched junction bases: 3. The DNA for the CDR3 is TGTGCCAGCAGAGCGGGACTAGCGGGGGGGTACGAGCAGTACTTC. It codes for CASRAGLAGGYEQYF.

Comments on this clonotype: A read error may explain this, as a much larger clone is one base away. The chain's CDR3 is CASSPRRYRVEFILGDTEAFF. The CDR3 DNA reads as TGCGCCAGCAGCCCCCGCCGGTACCGCGTAGAGTTTATATTGGGGGACACTGAAGCTTTCTTT. V usage is TRBV5-1 and J usage is TRBJ1-1; D may be TRBD1 (5 bases). CDR3 size: 21 residues. V was shortened by 4 bases and J by 3 bases, with 34 bases between the two germline ends. CDR1 is SGHRS and CDR2 is YFSETQ in the germline V gene.

This clonotype was observed many times. The chain combines TRBV13 with TRBJ2-1; 9 nucleotides align to TRBD2. The germline CDR1 and CDR2 sequences are PRHDT and FYEKMQ (reference sequence). CDR3 size: 15 residues. V was pared by 4 bases and J by 2 bases, with 3 bases of the junction left unmatched. CDR3 bases: TGTGCCAGCAGCTCAGCTAGCGGGGCCTACAATGAGCAGTTCTTC. Translation gives CASSSASGAYNEQFF.

There are many counts of this clonotype. J is TRBJ1-6 and V is TRBV12-3 or TRBV12-4; 8 positions match TRBD1. This CDR3 contains 14 residues. V was pared by 5 bases and J by 5 bases, with 2 bases of the junction left unmatched. This CDR3 reads CASSQTGDNSPLHF. Here the CDR3 DNA reads TGTGCCAGCAGTCAGACAGGGGATAATTCACCCCTCCACTTT.

This chain joins TRBV3-1 and TRBJ2-5; tentatively, D is TRBD1 or TRBD2 (5 bases each). This CDR3 has 17 residues. Per the germline V gene, CDR1 is LGHDT and CDR2 is YNNKEL (reference sequence). V was pared by 3 bases and J by 5 bases, with 22 bases between. The CDR3 is CASSHYNRDRLGETQYF. In nucleotides, the CDR3 is TGTGCCAGCAGCCATTATAACCGGGACCGACTGGGGGAGACCCAGTACTTC.

This clonotype was seen ten or more times. This chain uses TRBV29-1 with TRBJ2-7; D is possibly TRBD1 (6 bases). Between the trimmed V and J ends, which lost 4 bases and 0 bases, there was a span of 10 bases. The CDR3 has 13 amino acids. In germline, CDR1 is SQVTM, CDR2 ANQGSEA. The chain's CDR3 is CSVAGAISYEQYF. The CDR3 DNA sequence: TGCAGCGTTGCAGGGGCGATCTCCTACGAGCAGTACTTC.

The sample holds a few counts of this clonotype. CDR3 loop: CASSLDKKGGLGAYNEQFF. In nucleotides, the CDR3 is TGTGCCAGCAGCTTGGACAAGAAAGGGGGCCTAGGGGCCTACAATGAGCAGTTCTTC. The chain uses TRBV5-4 and TRBJ2-1; TRBD1 agrees at 7 bases. V lost 0 bases to trimming and J lost 2 bases; unmatched junction nucleotides: 14. This CDR3 is 19 amino acids long. Germline V gene lookup returns CDR1 SGHNT and CDR2 YYREEE (reference sequence).

This clonotype has a handful of counts. The chain carries TRBV9 and TRBJ1-1, with TRBD1 as a possible D gene (6 bases). Trimming left V 4 bases short and J 1 base short, with 17 bases between. The CDR3 is made up of 16 amino acids. Germline V gene data show CDR1 as SGDLS and CDR2 as YYNGEE. Here the CDR3 reads CASSPLPGAGNTEAFF. CDR3 nucleotides: TGTGCCAGCAGCCCACTCCCGGGGGCAGGGAACACTGAAGCTTTCTTT.

This clonotype was observed many times. The chain uses TRBV12-3 or TRBV12-4 and TRBJ1-6; D is perhaps TRBD1 (5 bases). The CDR3 consists of 15 residues. V gave up 7 bases and J gave up 7 bases, with 17 bases separating them. The CDR3: CASTPAGGSNSPLHF. The CDR3 DNA is TGTGCCAGCACGCCTGCGGGGGGATCGAATTCACCCCTCCACTTT.

The chain employs TRBV3-1 and TRBJ2-3; TRBD2 aligns across 7 bases. Per the germline V gene, CDR1 is LGHDT and CDR2 is YNNKEL (reference sequence). The ends lost 0 bases at V and 8 bases at J; junction bases unmatched: 14. The CDR3 contains 17 residues. Written as DNA, the CDR3 is TGTGCCAGCAGCCAAGATTTGGGGGGGGGACCCACGGGTACGCAGTATTTT. It specifies CASSQDLGGGPTGTQYF.

This clonotype was seen many times. CDR3 region: CASRNRDREEAFF. The CDR3 region has the DNA TGTGCCAGCAGGAACCGGGACAGGGAAGAAGCTTTCTTT. V and J are TRBV2 and TRBJ1-1; 9 nucleotides line up with TRBD1. This CDR3 contains 13 residues. In germline, CDR1 is SNHLY, CDR2 FYNNEI. The junction had 7 bases not matched to a gene; V was cut back by 6 bases and J by 8 bases.

This clonotype was observed a handful of times. V and J are TRBV20-1 and TRBJ1-5; TRBD1 might be the D (5 bases). Trimming pared 5 bases from V and 4 bases from J, leaving 15 bases between. CDR1 DFQATT and CDR2 SNEGSKA come from the germline V gene (reference sequence). The CDR3 totals 14 residues. The CDR3 loop is CSASWREGNQPQHF. In DNA form, the CDR3 reads TGCAGTGCTTCCTGGCGGGAGGGGAATCAGCCCCAGCATTTT.

The chain combines TRBV7-6 with TRBJ2-2; D remains ambiguous. Germline CDR1 SGHVS, CDR2 FNYEAQ. Trimming removed 1 base at V and 4 bases at J, with 4 bases between. CDR3 length: 13 amino acids. DNA of the CDR3: TGTGCCAGCAGCTTAGTATTCACCGGGGAGCTGTTTTTT. It codes for CASSLVFTGELFF.

CDR3 loop: CASSGQGYYGYTF. The CDR3 region has the DNA TGTGCCAGCAGTGGACAGGGTTACTATGGCTACACCTTC. The chain is built from TRBV6-1 and TRBJ1-2, with TRBD1 matching over 7 bases. Germline V gives CDR1 MNHNS, CDR2 SASEGT. Losses at the gene ends were 4 bases for V and 3 bases for J; bases not matched to a gene: 2. The CDR3 loop spans 13 amino acids.

This clonotype turned up a few times. The chain combines TRBV15 with TRBJ1-5; D call uncertain. This CDR3 spans 16 amino acids. V was clipped by 2 bases and J by 3 bases, with 14 bases between them. Germline CDR1 LNHNV, CDR2 YYDKDF (reference sequence). DNA of the CDR3: TGTGCCACCAGCAGACAAGCTTTCGGGGTCAATCAGCCCCAGCATTTT. This codes for CATSRQAFGVNQPQHF.